A selection of T cell receptor beta chains follows, all from one sample in a study of T cell responses to AZD1222 COVID-19 vaccine. The assay was immunoSEQ multiplex PCR, and TCRdb's table has in-frame clones only and misses some. The data hold about 120,000 clones, with about 90% observed a single time. Sequencing was performed on peripheral blood, taken on day 0 of AZD1222 vaccination. These receptors were obtained from an adult in good health. Each CDR3 is given without its conserved first and last residue.

CDR3 length,V gene,CDR3 protein
15,TRBV21-1,ASSKDSSCSGANVLT
10,TRBV19,ASSRQGDGYT
15,TRBV3-1/TRBV3-2,ASSHGPGTATYNEQF
12,TRBV7-9,ASSLGTESTEAF
12,TRBV27,ASCRDRDNSPLH
11,TRBV4-1,ASSQWGNQPQH
11,TRBV11-3,ASSLDLYNEQF
12,TRBV2,ASSFWTEDQPQH
10,TRBV28,ASREGGNTIY
14,TRBV5-6,ASSLFLPGGPLEQY
10,TRBV10-2,ASSVSGNEQF
15,TRBV28,ASSSHREIRDANEQF
11,TRBV12-3/TRBV12-4,ASSLNTERGYT
13,TRBV24-1,ATSETGLAKNIQY
12,TRBV10-3,AISEPSGPPYYT
9,TRBV20-1,SAGGKGKLF
16,TRBV19,ASIKGGQGPTTNEKLF
11,TRBV10-3,AIKQGWNQPQH
11,TRBV6-5,ASSLGGEDGYT
11,TRBV21-1,ASSNRIQWGAF